This passage covers 25 T cell receptor beta chains from one sample sequenced in a study of vaccination effects on CD4 cells after COVID-19. Produced via immunoSEQ multiplex PCR; TCRdb's table is partial and in-frame only. The sample records around 69,000 clones, 70% to 85% being singletons. Antigen-specific CD4+ T cells expanded by the ViraFEST assay with viral peptide pools were then sequenced. Scientists isolated CD4+ T cells after an approximately ten-day culture period ended. Each participant was given two doses of one vaccine (BNT162b2 or mRNA-1273). Which antigens these TCRs recognize remains unknown. Specimen: CD4+ T cells from PBMCs cultured with HCoV-229E spike peptides, collected after COVID-19 vaccination. The source of these receptors is a human donor who received a COVID-19 vaccine.

V is TRBV2 and J is TRBJ1-3, with D possibly being TRBD1 (6 bases). Germline assignment: CDR1 SNHLY and CDR2 FYNNEI. The germline V and J ends were trimmed by 1 base and 3 bases, with 13 bases remaining between them. The CDR3 spans 16 residues. The CDR3 sequence: CASSEVPQGYGNTIYF. CDR3 DNA sequence: TGTGCCAGCAGTGAAGTCCCACAGGGTTATGGAAACACCATATATTTT.

The chain employs TRBV7-2 and TRBJ2-3; possible D gene TRBD2, 6 bases. This CDR3 contains 16 residues. With 2 bases removed from V and 1 base from J, the gap between germline ends came to 13 bases. Germline values: CDR1 SGHTA, CDR2 FQGNSA. The CDR3 here is CASSLRWDLGTDTQYF. In DNA form, the CDR3 reads TGTGCCAGCAGCTTAAGGTGGGACTTAGGCACAGATACGCAGTATTTT. Full variable domain (rest looked up from reference TRBV7-2 and TRBJ2-3): GAGVSQSPSNKVTEKGKDVELRCDPISGHTALYWYRQSLGQGLEFLIYFQGNSAPDKSGLPSDRFSAERTGGSVSTLTIQRTQQEDSAVYLCASSLRWDLGTDTQYFGPGTRLTVL.

This clone was picked up one time. The rearrangement links TRBV30 to TRBJ1-1; D is ambiguous. The CDR3 runs to 13 residues. V lost 0 bases to trimming and J lost 2 bases, with 7 bases between them. From germline, CDR1 is GTSNPN and CDR2 SVGIG (reference sequence). The CDR3 loop is CAWSVGRNTEAFF. The CDR3 DNA follows: TGTGCCTGGAGTGTAGGGCGAAACACTGAAGCTTTCTTT. The variable domain in full, completed from reference TRBV30 and TRBJ1-1, reads SQTIHQWPATLVQPVGSPLSLECTVEGTSNPNLYWYRQAAGRGLQLLFYSVGIGQISSEVPQNLSASRPQDRQFILSSKKLLLSDSGFYLCAWSVGRNTEAFFGQGTRLTVV.

This clone appeared a single time. V and J are TRBV7-9 and TRBJ1-2; tentative D call: TRBD1 (6 bases). Germline loops: CDR1 SEHNR, CDR2 FQNEAQ (reference sequence). V lost 8 bases to trimming and J lost 6 bases, with 13 bases between them. The CDR3 extends over 12 amino acids. The CDR3 loop is CASEKGGNGYTF. Here the CDR3 DNA reads TGTGCCAGCGAGAAGGGGGGGAATGGCTACACCTTC.

J is TRBJ2-3 and V is TRBV19, with a tentative D call TRBD2 (6 bases). This CDR3 comprises 12 residues. V lost 5 bases and J 7 bases, leaving 10 bases between the germline ends. CDR1 is LNHDA and CDR2 is SQIVND in the germline V gene (reference sequence). Here the CDR3 reads CASSDRGYTQYF. The CDR3, as DNA: TGTGCCAGTAGTGACCGGGGGTATACGCAGTATTTT. Full variable domain (rest looked up from reference TRBV19 and TRBJ2-3): DGGITQSPKYLFRKEGQNVTLSCEQNLNHDAMYWYRQDPGQGLRLIYYSQIVNDFQKGDIAEGYSVSREKKESFPLTVTSAQKNPTAFYLCASSDRGYTQYFGPGTRLTVL.

The chain couples TRBV11-2 to TRBJ2-3, with 12 bases fitting TRBD2. J lost 1 base, V lost 5 bases, and 4 bases had no gene match. Germline lookup yields CDR1 SGHAT and CDR2 FQNNGV. This CDR3 contains 16 residues. The CDR3 protein is CASSTTSGGRTDTQYF. CDR3 bases: TGTGCCAGCAGCACCACTAGCGGGGGGCGCACAGATACGCAGTATTTT.

The CDR3 coding sequence is TGTGCCAGCAACCTTTCGGATGGAAAGACTGAAGCTTTCTTT. Translation gives CASNLSDGKTEAFF. The rearrangement links TRBV28 to TRBJ1-1, with D hard to call. The CDR3 consists of 14 residues. Germline-derived CDR1 and CDR2 are MDHEN and SYDVKM. Trimming cost V 7 bases and J 5 bases, with 17 bases left between them.

The chain uses TRBV10-3 and TRBJ1-2, with 8 bases matching TRBD1. This CDR3 has 15 amino acids. Germline CDR1 and CDR2: ENHRY and SYGVKD. V lost 0 bases and J lost 2; bases outside the gene matches: 2. In DNA, the CDR3 is TGTGCCATCAGTGAGTCGAACAGGGGGAACTATGGCTACACCTTC. Protein: CAISESNRGNYGYTF.

This clone was seen just once. The chain uses TRBV15 and TRBJ1-3; D possibly corresponds to TRBD1 (5 bases). Germline loops: CDR1 LNHNV, CDR2 YYDKDF (reference sequence). CDR3 length: 15 residues. V lost 9 bases, J lost 0 bases, and 15 bases lay in between. CDR3 nucleotide sequence: TGTGCCACGTGGACTTCCCAGGGCTCTGGAAACACCATATATTTT. It is translated as CATWTSQGSGNTIYF.

The V call is TRBV4-1, the J call TRBJ2-3; 11 bases are shared with TRBD2. J was trimmed by 5 bases and V by 6 bases; bases with no gene match: 10. Germline CDR1 reads MGHRA; CDR2 reads YSYEKL. CDR3 size: 16 residues. The CDR3: CASSPDSGGAGDTQYF. The CDR3 nucleotides read TGCGCCAGCAGTCCCGATAGCGGGGGGGCCGGAGATACGCAGTATTTT.

This clone came up once. The genes are TRBV18 and TRBJ2-5; TRBD1 aligns across 7 bases. CDR3 size: 14 residues. After removal of 4 bases from V and 0 bases from J, the junction contained 2 bases not matched to a gene. Germline V lookup: CDR1 KGHSH, CDR2 LQKENI. The CDR3 loop is CASSRGQDQETQYF. CDR3 in DNA: TGTGCCAGCTCACGTGGACAGGACCAAGAGACCCAGTACTTC.

This chain links TRBV9 with TRBJ2-1; 13 positions agree with TRBD2. The CDR3 has 18 residues. After removal of 3 bases from V and 7 bases from J, the junction contained 13 bases not matched to a gene. In germline, CDR1 is SGDLS, CDR2 YYNGEE. Written as DNA, the CDR3 is TGTGCCAGCAGCGCCCTACTAGCGGGGGGGCTGTTTGCGAATGAGCAGTTCTTC. Its protein product is CASSALLAGGLFANEQFF. The variable domain in full, with the rest retrieved from reference TRBV9 and TRBJ2-1, is DSGVTQTPKHLITATGQRVTLRCSPRSGDLSVYWYQQSLDQGLQFLIQYYNGEERAKGNILERFSAQQFPDLHSELNLSSLELGDSALYFCASSALLAGGLFANEQFFGPGTRLTVL.

This chain links TRBV6-5 with TRBJ2-2; D not resolved. V lost 5 bases and J lost 2, with 9 bases in between. The CDR3 consists of 14 residues. Germline values: CDR1 MNHEY, CDR2 SVGAGI. CDR3 in amino acids: CASSRTANTGELFF. The CDR3, as DNA: TGTGCCAGCAGTCGGACGGCTAACACCGGGGAGCTGTTTTTT.

In DNA form, the CDR3 reads TGTGCCAGCAGAATCGACAGGGAGGTCGGTGGCTACACCTTC. Translation gives CASRIDREVGGYTF. This rearrangement joins TRBV6-4 to TRBJ1-2, with TRBD1 matching 7 bases. Germline trimming cut 6 bases from V and 7 bases from J; bases unmatched to any gene: 11. The CDR3 has 14 amino acids. Germline-derived CDR1 and CDR2 are MRHNA and SNTAGT.

The chain links TRBV6-1 to TRBJ2-1; D is unresolved. This CDR3 is 14 amino acids long. Germline V lookup: CDR1 MNHNS, CDR2 SASEGT. V was shortened by 1 base and J by 4 bases, with 8 bases between the two germline ends. In DNA, the CDR3 is TGTGCCAGCAGTGAAGTGATTGGTTACAATGAGCAGTTCTTC. Translated, it gives CASSEVIGYNEQFF.

This clone has only a few counts. The chain employs TRBV7-2 and TRBJ1-5, with D unclear. The ends were cut back, 1 base at V and 9 bases at J, with 13 bases in the middle. CDR1 is SGHTA, CDR2 FQGNSA, per germline. The CDR3 loop spans 14 amino acids. The chain's CDR3 is CASSLEPPLGPQHF. The CDR3 DNA follows: TGTGCCAGCAGCTTAGAACCGCCGCTGGGGCCCCAGCATTTT.

The rearrangement uses TRBV5-6 and TRBJ1-1; D possibly corresponds to TRBD1 (5 bases). V lost 7 bases to trimming and J lost 6 bases, with 19 bases between them. In germline, CDR1 is SGHDT, CDR2 YYEEEE. CDR3 length: 14 amino acids. The DNA of the CDR3 is TGTGCCAGCCTAAAAGCGGGGGTAGGCGCTGAAGCTTTCTTT. It encodes CASLKAGVGAEAFF.

This clone was seen a few times. The rearrangement uses TRBV7-9 and TRBJ2-2; D not resolved. The CDR3 consists of 14 residues. Trimming left V 0 bases short and J 7 bases short, with 9 bases between. Per the germline V gene, CDR1 is SEHNR and CDR2 is FQNEAQ (reference sequence). CDR3 amino acids: CASSLAQNRGELFF. DNA for the CDR3: TGTGCCAGCAGCTTAGCCCAAAACCGCGGGGAGCTGTTTTTT.

V gene TRBV7-2 combines with J gene TRBJ1-4; possibly TRBD1 for D (6 bases). CDR1 SGHTA and CDR2 FQGNSA come from the germline V gene. V shed 1 base and J shed 0 bases, with 12 bases lying between them. The CDR3 is 17 amino acids. This CDR3 reads CASSLVGRGTTNEKLFF. In nucleotides, the CDR3 is TGTGCCAGCAGCTTAGTAGGCAGGGGAACAACTAATGAAAAACTGTTTTTT. Together with reference TRBV7-2 and TRBJ1-4, the CDR3 gives the full variable domain: GAGVSQSPSNKVTEKGKDVELRCDPISGHTALYWYRQSLGQGLEFLIYFQGNSAPDKSGLPSDRFSAERTGGSVSTLTIQRTQQEDSAVYLCASSLVGRGTTNEKLFFGSGTQLSVL.

This clone appeared a few times. V usage is TRBV19 and J usage is TRBJ2-1; D remains unclear. This CDR3 has 16 amino acids. The germline CDR1 and CDR2 sequences are LNHDA and SQIVND (reference sequence). Deletions cut 1 base from V and 2 bases from J, with 12 bases between. This CDR3 reads CASSIGGKGPYNEQFF. The CDR3 nucleotides read TGTGCCAGTAGTATAGGGGGAAAGGGCCCCTACAATGAGCAGTTCTTC.

The CDR3, as DNA: TGTGCCAGCAGCGTAGGACAGGGGTTAACCTACGAGCAGTACGTC. Its protein is CASSVGQGLTYEQYV. The chain links TRBV5-4 to TRBJ2-7, with 9 bases matching TRBD1. The CDR3 totals 15 residues. V gave up 4 bases and J gave up 2 bases; unmatched junction bases: 7. Germline V gene lookup returns CDR1 SGHNT and CDR2 YYREEE (reference sequence).

J is TRBJ2-2 and V is TRBV30; D unresolved. V lost 2 bases to trimming and J lost 4 bases, with 14 bases between them. The CDR3 has 15 residues. The germline V gene encodes CDR1 GTSNPN and CDR2 SVGIG (reference sequence). CDR3 bases: TGTGCCTGGAGTCTAAATTCCGTCATCACCGGGGAGCTGTTTTTT. Translating gives CAWSLNSVITGELFF.

This clone has more than one count but fewer than ten. This chain connects TRBV7-9 to TRBJ2-3; D is perhaps TRBD1 (6 bases). The CDR3 spans 13 residues. V gave up 8 bases and J gave up 5 bases, with 14 bases separating them. The germline V gene encodes CDR1 SEHNR and CDR2 FQNEAQ (reference sequence). The CDR3 loop reads CASLRGSGDTQYF. DNA of the CDR3: TGTGCCAGCCTCAGGGGATCGGGAGATACGCAGTATTTT.

This chain joins TRBV6-6 and TRBJ1-3, with D possibly being TRBD1 (6 bases). V gave up 6 bases and J gave up 0 bases, with 12 bases separating them. Germline loops: CDR1 MNHNY, CDR2 SVGAGI (reference sequence). The CDR3 extends over 15 amino acids. The CDR3: CASRAGVGSGNTIYF. CDR3 bases: TGTGCCAGCAGGGCAGGGGTTGGCTCTGGAAACACCATATATTTT.

V gene TRBV3-1 (or the pseudogene TRBV3-2) combines with J gene TRBJ1-1; a weak D match, TRBD1 (5 bases). The germline V and J ends were trimmed by 1 base and 1 base, with 7 bases remaining between them. The CDR3 length is 14 residues. The germline gives CDR1 LGHDT, CDR2 YNNKEL (reference sequence). This chain's CDR3 is CASSQGDENTEAFF. CDR3 sequence (DNA): TGTGCCAGCAGCCAAGGGGACGAGAACACTGAAGCTTTCTTT.